The rows below give T cell receptor beta chains drawn from one sample of a study of blood T cell repertoires in COVID-19. TCRdb's copy holds only in-frame clones and misses some; the assay was immunoSEQ multiplex PCR. The sample yields 350,000 to 550,000 clones, roughly 90% seen once. Sequenced input: peripheral blood. The receptors here all came from a woman aged 30 to 39 with acute or convalescent COVID-19. Both conserved end residues are part of each CDR3. Each record gives: V gene, D gene, clone size, J gene, CDR3 protein, CDR3 DNA. A D gene is named only where the DNA matches it firmly. The size of a clone is reported for some rows only, either as once, few or many, or as a class for expanded clones.

V: TRBV6-6
D: NA
size: NA
J: TRBJ2-7
CDR3: CASSYEGTTLEQYF
DNA: TGTGCCAGCAGTTACGAAGGGACAACTCTCGAGCAGTACTTC

V: TRBV7-2
D: TRBD2
size: NA
J: TRBJ2-3
CDR3: CASSLGLRLAGEPSDTQYF
DNA: TGTGCCAGCAGCTTAGGACTCCGACTAGCGGGGGAACCGTCAGATACGCAGTATTTT

V: TRBV30
D: NA
size: NA
J: TRBJ2-7
CDR3: CAWSVLSGFYEQYF
DNA: TGTGCCTGGAGTGTACTCTCAGGTTTCTACGAGCAGTACTTC

V: TRBV4-1
D: TRBD2
size: NA
J: TRBJ2-3
CDR3: CASSQLLNQGLAETDTQYF
DNA: TGCGCCAGCAGCCAATTACTTAATCAGGGACTAGCGGAAACAGATACGCAGTATTTT

V: TRBV6-1
D: TRBD2
size: few
J: TRBJ2-1
CDR3: CASSENLSSGGHEQFF
DNA: TGTGCCAGCAGTGAAAACCTGTCTAGCGGGGGGCATGAGCAGTTCTTC

V: TRBV15
D: TRBD1
size: NA
J: TRBJ1-1
CDR3: CATSRDLGTGSTEAFF
DNA: TGTGCCACCAGCAGAGATCTCGGGACAGGGTCCACTGAAGCTTTCTTT

V: TRBV30
D: TRBD1
size: NA
J: TRBJ1-1
CDR3: CAWSKPRTGGIGTEAFF
DNA: TGTGCCTGGAGTAAACCACGGACAGGGGGCATAGGCACTGAAGCTTTCTTT

V: TRBV2
D: NA
size: NA
J: TRBJ2-2
CDR3: CASSSLPGEGELFF
DNA: TGTGCCAGCTCCTCACTCCCGGGAGAGGGGGAGCTGTTTTTT

V: TRBV11-2
D: TRBD2
size: NA
J: TRBJ2-2
CDR3: CASSLVSGGANTGELFF
DNA: TGTGCCAGCAGCTTAGTTAGCGGGGGGGCGAACACCGGGGAGCTGTTTTTT

V: TRBV4-2
D: NA
size: few
J: TRBJ1-5
CDR3: CASSQDLVDQPQHF
DNA: TGTGCCAGCAGCCAAGATCTTGTCGATCAGCCCCAGCATTTT

V: TRBV5-1
D: NA
size: NA
J: TRBJ1-6
CDR3: CASRGGDSYNSPLHF
DNA: TGCGCCAGCAGAGGAGGGGACTCCTATAATTCACCCCTCCACTTT

V: TRBV7-6
D: TRBD2
size: NA
J: TRBJ2-1
CDR3: CASSTGLASEQFF
DNA: TGTGCCAGCAGTACCGGACTAGCGAGTGAGCAGTTCTTC

V: TRBV11-2
D: TRBD2
size: NA
J: TRBJ2-3
CDR3: CASSWGELAGTWVADTQYF
DNA: TGTGCCAGCAGCTGGGGAGAGCTAGCGGGGACCTGGGTGGCAGATACGCAGTATTTT

V: TRBV4-2
D: NA
size: NA
J: TRBJ1-5
CDR3: CASSQLGGVNQPQHF
DNA: TGTGCCAGCAGCCAGCTGGGGGGGGTCAATCAGCCCCAGCATTTT

V: TRBV5-1
D: TRBD1
size: NA
J: TRBJ1-5
CDR3: CASSLWATQGAHQPQHF
DNA: TGCGCCAGCAGCTTGTGGGCTACACAGGGGGCCCATCAGCCCCAGCATTTT

V: TRBV6-4
D: NA
size: NA
J: TRBJ2-1
CDR3: CASSDSMTGVYNEQFF
DNA: TGTGCCAGCAGTGACTCGATGACGGGGGTTTACAATGAGCAGTTCTTC

V: TRBV5-1
D: TRBD1
size: NA
J: TRBJ2-7
CDR3: CASRLKTGQGHEQYF
DNA: TGCGCCAGCAGATTAAAGACAGGGCAGGGGCACGAGCAGTACTTC

V: TRBV29-1
D: NA
size: NA
J: TRBJ2-7
CDR3: CSVAGRAYEQYF
DNA: TGCAGCGTTGCCGGCAGGGCATACGAGCAGTACTTC

V: TRBV5-4
D: TRBD1
size: NA
J: TRBJ1-2
CDR3: CASSSPQGAGGYTF
DNA: TGTGCCAGCAGCTCTCCACAGGGGGCAGGTGGCTACACCTTC

V: TRBV6-5
D: TRBD1
size: NA
J: TRBJ2-5
CDR3: CASSSDRGQETQYF
DNA: TGTGCCAGCAGCTCGGACAGGGGTCAAGAGACCCAGTACTTC

V: TRBV5-1
D: NA
size: NA
J: TRBJ2-3
CDR3: CASSYLSRGTDTQYF
DNA: TGCGCCAGCAGTTATCTATCTCGCGGCACAGATACGCAGTATTTT

V: TRBV5-5
D: NA
size: NA
J: TRBJ1-1
CDR3: CASSSNDRLNTEAFF
DNA: TGTGCCAGCAGCTCAAACGACAGGTTGAACACTGAAGCTTTCTTT

V: TRBV11-1
D: NA
size: NA
J: TRBJ2-3
CDR3: CASSSERRGVSYF
DNA: TGTGCCAGCAGCTCAGAGCGGCGGGGTGTCTCGTATTTT

V: TRBV2
D: TRBD1
size: NA
J: TRBJ1-3
CDR3: CASSEDRVPGPGNTIYF
DNA: TGTGCCAGCAGTGAGGACAGGGTCCCAGGGCCTGGAAACACCATATATTTT

V: TRBV30
D: NA
size: NA
J: TRBJ1-2
CDR3: CAWTAREDLGNGYTF
DNA: TGTGCCTGGACTGCTCGGGAGGATCTGGGGAATGGCTACACCTTC

V: TRBV13
D: TRBD1
size: NA
J: TRBJ1-4
CDR3: CASSSRGATNEKLFF
DNA: TGTGCCAGCAGCTCCAGGGGGGCAACTAATGAAAAACTGTTTTTT

V: TRBV28
D: TRBD1
size: NA
J: TRBJ2-7
CDR3: CASSNPTGDIPYEQYF
DNA: TGTGCCAGCAGTAACCCCACAGGGGATATCCCATACGAGCAGTACTTC

V: TRBV19
D: NA
size: NA
J: TRBJ2-5
CDR3: CASSMDSGQTQYF
DNA: TGTGCCAGTAGTATGGATTCTGGGCAGACCCAGTACTTC

V: TRBV30
D: NA
size: NA
J: TRBJ2-2
CDR3: CAWITGQKRTGELFF
DNA: TGTGCCTGGATTACTGGACAGAAACGCACCGGGGAGCTGTTTTTT

V: TRBV6-5
D: NA
size: NA
J: TRBJ1-1
CDR3: CASSYRGGTEAFF
DNA: TGTGCCAGCAGTTACAGGGGGGGCACTGAAGCTTTCTTT

V: TRBV20-1
D: NA
size: NA
J: TRBJ1-1
CDR3: CSALGNTEAFF
DNA: TGCAGTGCGCTAGGGAACACTGAAGCTTTCTTT

V: TRBV24-1
D: NA
size: NA
J: TRBJ2-1
CDR3: CATSDGTPGLRKFF
DNA: TGTGCCACCAGTGACGGAACTCCGGGTCTTCGGAAATTCTTC

V: TRBV7-9
D: NA
size: NA
J: TRBJ1-5
CDR3: CASSLGPNQPQHF
DNA: TGTGCCAGCAGCTTAGGGCCCAATCAGCCCCAGCATTTT

V: TRBV12-3/TRBV12-4
D: NA
size: NA
J: TRBJ1-1
CDR3: CASSPRVNTEAFF
DNA: TGTGCCAGCAGTCCCAGGGTAAACACTGAAGCTTTCTTT

V: TRBV27
D: NA
size: NA
J: TRBJ2-7
CDR3: CASSRDPNRGIYEQYF
DNA: TGTGCCAGCAGCCGAGATCCTAATCGGGGTATCTACGAGCAGTACTTC

V: TRBV20-1
D: NA
size: few
J: TRBJ2-1
CDR3: CSASGVITYNEQFF
DNA: TGCAGTGCTAGTGGAGTTATTACCTACAATGAGCAGTTCTTC

V: TRBV28
D: TRBD2
size: NA
J: TRBJ2-1
CDR3: CASRPLAGGYNEQFF
DNA: TGTGCCAGCAGACCGTTAGCGGGGGGGTACAATGAGCAGTTCTTC

V: TRBV5-8
D: NA
size: NA
J: TRBJ1-2
CDR3: CASSLSNSFYGYTF
DNA: TGTGCCAGCAGCTTAAGCAACAGCTTTTATGGCTACACCTTC

V: TRBV5-1
D: NA
size: NA
J: TRBJ2-5
CDR3: CASSFLASRETQYF
DNA: TGCGCCAGCAGCTTCCTTGCTAGTCGGGAGACCCAGTACTTC

V: TRBV30
D: TRBD1
size: NA
J: TRBJ1-2
CDR3: CAYNRGSGNYGYTF
DNA: TGTGCCTACAACAGGGGGTCGGGTAACTATGGCTACACCTTC

V: TRBV5-1
D: NA
size: NA
J: TRBJ1-1
CDR3: CASSFQGQNTEAFF
DNA: TGCGCCAGCAGCTTTCAGGGGCAGAACACTGAAGCTTTCTTT

V: TRBV30
D: NA
size: few
J: TRBJ2-2
CDR3: CAWSVLQDTGELFF
DNA: TGTGCCTGGAGTGTATTACAGGACACCGGGGAGCTGTTTTTT

V: TRBV18
D: NA
size: NA
J: TRBJ1-1
CDR3: CASSPRGTGRQFEAFF
DNA: TGTGCCAGCTCACCACGGGGTACAGGTCGGCAGTTTGAAGCTTTCTTT

V: TRBV18
D: NA
size: NA
J: TRBJ2-5
CDR3: CASSPGAKETQYF
DNA: TGTGCCAGCTCACCGGGGGCTAAAGAGACCCAGTACTTC

V: TRBV19
D: TRBD1
size: NA
J: TRBJ1-4
CDR3: CASSIQGAYEKLFF
DNA: TGTGCCAGTAGTATTCAGGGGGCGTATGAAAAACTGTTTTTT

V: TRBV28
D: NA
size: NA
J: TRBJ1-1
CDR3: CATLEVNTEAFF
DNA: TGTGCCACCCTAGAGGTGAACACTGAAGCTTTCTTT

V: TRBV6-5
D: TRBD1
size: NA
J: TRBJ2-5
CDR3: CASSYSPTGQETQYF
DNA: TGTGCCAGCAGTTACTCCCCGACAGGGCAAGAGACCCAGTACTTC

V: TRBV6-1
D: TRBD1
size: NA
J: TRBJ2-7
CDR3: CASSDQGQGLHEQYF
DNA: TGTGCCAGCAGTGACCAGGGACAGGGGCTTCACGAGCAGTACTTC

V: TRBV28
D: TRBD1
size: NA
J: TRBJ2-1
CDR3: CASSPWTGGFNEQFF
DNA: TGTGCCAGCAGTCCGTGGACAGGGGGCTTTAATGAGCAGTTCTTC